Below are 29 T cell receptor beta chains sequenced from a single sample in a study of T-cell memory formation after mild COVID-19. A single record per CDR3 protein comes from TCRdb applying MiXCR to the 5' RACE reads. The sample includes around 200,000 distinct CDR3 sequences, roughly a tenth seen only once; the top ten take around 3.3%. The material sequenced was PBMCs or a T cell subset sorted from them (not recorded which). The origin of the receptors is a man between 18 and 35 years old who had mild COVID-19 (a few samples of this study predate the infection). Cell type and time point are not known.

Only a few counts were recorded for this clonotype. The chain links TRBV20-1 to TRBJ2-2; TRBD2 matches 8 bases. The CDR3 length is 13 residues. V dropped 7 bases and J dropped 6; count of bases not matched to a gene: 7. Germline V gene lookup returns CDR1 DFQATT and CDR2 SNEGSKA (reference sequence). The CDR3 DNA reads TGCAGTGTCGGGGGGGCATTTTCCGGGGAGCTGTTTTTT. As protein: CSVGGAFSGELFF.

This clonotype showed up just a few times. V gene TRBV30 combines with J gene TRBJ1-5, with TRBD1 as a possible D gene (5 bases). Per germline, CDR1 GTSNPN and CDR2 SVGIG (reference sequence). The CDR3 is made up of 14 amino acids. Deletions cut 4 bases from V and 2 bases from J, with 12 bases between. CDR3 nucleotide sequence: TGTGCCTGGAATCCGGGGGGAGGCAATCAGCCCCAGCATTTT. Amino acids: CAWNPGGGNQPQHF.

CDR3 residues: CASSRGPSNREAFF. CDR3 nucleotides: TGTGCCAGCAGTCGGGGCCCCTCAAACCGAGAAGCTTTCTTT. The chain has TRBV7-2 and TRBJ1-1; TRBD1 is a possible D gene (5 bases). CDR3 length: 14 amino acids. The V and J ends lost 6 bases and 8 bases respectively, with 19 bases between them. CDR1 SGHTA and CDR2 FQGNSA come from the germline V gene.

The J gene is TRBJ2-2, the V gene TRBV12-3 or TRBV12-4; D remains ambiguous. Trimming stripped 6 bases from V and 5 bases from J, with 4 bases between. The CDR3 is made up of 11 amino acids. The CDR3 DNA follows: TGTGCCAGCAGGCAGACCGGGGAGCTGTTTTTT. Translation gives CASRQTGELFF.

V gene TRBV5-1 combines with J gene TRBJ2-3; the match to TRBD2 covers 10 bases. From germline, CDR1 is SGHRS and CDR2 YFSETQ. CDR3 size: 17 residues. J was trimmed by 4 bases and V by 0 bases; bases with no gene match: 8. The DNA of the CDR3 is TGCGCCAGCAGCTTGGGCGTAGCGGGGGGCAGGGCAGATACGCAGTATTTT. It encodes CASSLGVAGGRADTQYF.

This clonotype was counted a few times. This chain uses TRBV6-2 or TRBV6-3 with TRBJ2-1, with 12 bases matching TRBD1. CDR1 and CDR2 (germline): MNHEY, SVGEGT. This CDR3 is built from 14 residues. Trimming at V came to 7 bases and at J to 10 bases, leaving 8 bases not matched to a gene. CDR3 loop: CASTGTGGRLEQFF. The DNA of the CDR3 is TGTGCCAGCACCGGGACAGGGGGCCGCCTCGAGCAGTTCTTC.

V usage is TRBV5-1 and J usage is TRBJ2-5, with 7 bases aligning to TRBD1. The V gene's germline CDR1 is SGHRS and CDR2 YFSETQ. This CDR3 contains 14 residues. V shed 2 bases and J 5 bases; nucleotides not matched to a gene: 6. The CDR3 is CASSFGRGYETQYF. Here the CDR3 DNA reads TGCGCCAGCAGCTTTGGCAGGGGGTATGAGACCCAGTACTTC.

This clonotype was found many times. The chain combines TRBV6-2 or TRBV6-3 with TRBJ2-6; D gene uncertain. CDR1 is MNHEY and CDR2 is SVGEGT in the germline V gene. CDR3 size: 15 residues. Trimming removed 8 bases at V and 0 bases at J, with 11 bases between. The CDR3 DNA reads TGTGCCAGCCTAACCCCCTTCTCTGGGGCCAACGTCCTGACTTTC. Residues: CASLTPFSGANVLTF.

The chain combines TRBV28 with TRBJ1-2, with 7 nucleotides matching TRBD1. CDR1 is MDHEN, CDR2 SYDVKM, per germline. CDR3 length equals 16 residues. The V gene end was trimmed by 3 bases and the J gene end by 8 bases; junction bases not matched to a gene: 15. The CDR3, as DNA: TGTGCCAGCAGTTTTGACCCGACAGGGCCCCGGGGGGGCTACACCTTC. Protein sequence: CASSFDPTGPRGGYTF.

The V and J genes are TRBV6-5 and TRBJ2-7; D may be TRBD1 (5 bases). V shed 0 bases and J shed 4 bases, with 10 bases lying between them. The CDR3 runs to 14 residues. Germline assignment: CDR1 MNHEY and CDR2 SVGAGI. CDR3 region: CASSYSTQGYEQYF. CDR3 bases: TGTGCCAGCAGTTACTCGACCCAGGGTTACGAGCAGTACTTC.

V gene TRBV3-1 combines with J gene TRBJ1-2, with TRBD1 matching 7 bases. CDR1 is LGHDT, CDR2 YNNKEL, per germline (reference sequence). This CDR3 spans 14 amino acids. V shed 3 bases and J 8 bases; nucleotides not matched to a gene: 9. The CDR3 loop is CASSQDRNRGGYTF. The CDR3 nucleotides are TGTGCCAGCAGCCAGGACAGGAACAGAGGGGGCTACACCTTC.

This clonotype occurred many times. V gene TRBV12-3 or TRBV12-4 combines with J gene TRBJ2-7; a weak D match, TRBD2 (5 bases). V gave up 3 bases and J gave up 2 bases, with 11 bases separating them. This CDR3 is 14 amino acids long. This CDR3 is CASSLGSPAYEQYF. The CDR3 bases are TGTGCCAGCAGTTTGGGGAGCCCGGCCTACGAGCAGTACTTC.

This clonotype was counted at least ten times. The chain couples TRBV7-2 to TRBJ1-1; 7 nucleotides match TRBD1. Germline V lookup: CDR1 SGHTA, CDR2 FQGNSA. The J segment lost 2 bases and the V segment lost 5 bases, leaving 11 bases of the junction unmatched. This CDR3 has 16 residues. CDR3 DNA: TGTGCCAGCAGCAAAGGGGGCCAAGAGGTTAACACTGAAGCTTTCTTT. The encoded protein is CASSKGGQEVNTEAFF.

The chain carries TRBV23-1 and TRBJ2-7; 8 bases align to TRBD1. TRBV23-1 is given ORF status, its function remaining uncertain. This CDR3 spans 14 amino acids. V lost 7 bases, J lost 7 bases, and 12 bases stayed unmatched. CDR3 sequence: CASINRQGAREQYV. The CDR3 region has the DNA TGCGCCAGCATTAACAGGCAGGGGGCGCGTGAGCAGTACGTC.

This clonotype was counted at least ten times. The chain carries TRBV7-9 and TRBJ2-3; 8 bases are a match to TRBD2. The CDR3 sequence is 12 residues long. The junction had 1 base not matched to a gene; V was cut back by 9 bases and J by 2 bases. Germline loops: CDR1 SEHNR, CDR2 FQNEAQ (reference sequence). This CDR3 reads CARAGATDTQYF. In DNA, the CDR3 is TGTGCCAGAGCGGGGGCCACAGATACGCAGTATTTT.

There are a few counts of this clonotype. This rearrangement joins TRBV28 to TRBJ2-7; a possible D gene is TRBD1 (6 bases). Trimming left V 8 bases short and J 2 bases short, with 13 bases between. CDR1 is MDHEN and CDR2 is SYDVKM in the germline V gene. The CDR3 consists of 13 residues. The DNA for the CDR3 is TGTGCCAGCGGGTCACAGGGCCCCTACGAGCAGTACGTC. As protein: CASGSQGPYEQYV.

The chain joins TRBV7-6 to TRBJ2-3; D remains unclear. The ends were cut back, 3 bases at V and 0 bases at J, with 10 bases in the middle. CDR1 is SGHVS and CDR2 is FNYEAQ in the germline V gene. The CDR3 is 15 amino acids. The CDR3 spells CASSLNPTSTDTQYF. The CDR3, as DNA: TGTGCCAGCAGCTTGAACCCAACTAGCACAGATACGCAGTATTTT. Together with reference TRBV7-6 and TRBJ2-3, the CDR3 gives the full variable domain: GAGVSQSPRYKVTKRGQDVALRCDPISGHVSLYWYRQALGQGPEFLTYFNYEAQQDKSGLPNDRFSAERPEGSISTLTIQRTEQRDSAMYRCASSLNPTSTDTQYFGPGTRLTVL.

This clonotype has a handful of counts. The CDR3 loop is CASSLSAGAGNSPLHF. The CDR3 bases are TGTGCCAGCAGTTTATCGGCAGGGGCCGGTAATTCACCCCTCCACTTT. This rearrangement joins TRBV12-3 or TRBV12-4 to TRBJ1-6; TRBD1 might be the D (6 bases). V dropped 2 bases and J dropped 6 bases, with 14 bases sitting between them. The length of the CDR3 is 16 residues.

In its sample, this clonotype was seen a few times. The chain is built from TRBV7-8 and TRBJ2-7; TRBD1 might be the D (6 bases). V was shortened by 5 bases and J by 2 bases, with 16 bases between the two germline ends. In germline, CDR1 is SGHVS, CDR2 FQNEAQ. This CDR3 comprises 15 residues. The CDR3 sequence is CASSRGGHLAYEQYV. For the CDR3, the DNA is TGTGCCAGCAGCCGTGGGGGACACCTAGCCTACGAGCAGTACGTC.

This clonotype was counted between two and nine times. The chain joins TRBV12-3 or TRBV12-4 to TRBJ1-3; 7 bases are a match to TRBD1. With 6 bases clipped from V and 2 bases from J, the junction kept 7 bases outside the gene matches. The CDR3 covers 15 residues. The CDR3 bases are TGTGCCAGCAGGTGGGACAGCCTTACTGGAAACACCATATATTTT. Translated, it gives CASRWDSLTGNTIYF.

This clonotype appeared many times. V gene TRBV5-1 combines with J gene TRBJ1-5, with 7 bases that match TRBD1. The CDR3 has 14 amino acids. Germline CDR1 SGHRS, CDR2 YFSETQ. The V segment lost 2 bases and the J segment 6 bases; nucleotides outside the gene matches: 5. The CDR3 region is CASSLGGSGQPQHF. In DNA, the CDR3 is TGCGCCAGCAGCTTAGGGGGCTCGGGTCAGCCCCAGCATTTT.

This chain joins TRBV5-1 and TRBJ2-3, with D tentatively TRBD1 (6 bases). This CDR3 is built from 14 residues. Trimming cost V 2 bases and J 6 bases, with 13 bases left between them. The germline V gene has CDR1 SGHRS and CDR2 YFSETQ. The CDR3 nucleotides read TGCGCCAGCAGCTTAACAGGGTCGATTGATACGCAGTATTTT. Protein product: CASSLTGSIDTQYF.

The chain joins TRBV11-2 to TRBJ1-1; D might be TRBD1 (6 bases). Germline CDR1 and CDR2: SGHAT and FQNNGV. V lost 7 bases, J lost 1 base, and 16 bases lay in between. The CDR3 extends over 15 amino acids. CDR3 residues: CASISYRARNTEAFF. CDR3 coding DNA: TGTGCCAGCATCTCCTACAGGGCGCGGAACACTGAAGCTTTCTTT.

The chain carries TRBV7-3 and TRBJ2-2; D gene ambiguous. CDR1 is SGHTA, CDR2 FQGTGA, per germline. This CDR3 is 14 amino acids long. V gave up 1 base and J gave up 4 bases, with 7 bases separating them. CDR3 in amino acids: CASSLMSSTGELFF. The CDR3 coding sequence is TGTGCCAGCAGCTTAATGTCAAGCACCGGGGAGCTGTTTTTT.

This clonotype was counted ten times or more. This chain joins TRBV5-1 and TRBJ2-5; 8 bases are shared with TRBD2. V lost 3 bases and J lost 5; bases outside the gene matches: 15. This CDR3 has 17 residues. Germline-derived CDR1 and CDR2 are SGHRS and YFSETQ. CDR3 amino acids: CASSSNGYSGVGETQYF. CDR3 bases: TGCGCCAGCAGCTCCAACGGCTATAGCGGGGTGGGGGAGACCCAGTACTTC. The full variable domain, its missing parts supplied by reference TRBV5-1 and TRBJ2-5, is KAGVTQTPRYLIKTRGQQVTLSCSPISGHRSVSWYQQTPGQGLQFLFEYFSETQRNKGNFPGRFSGRQFSNSRSEMNVSTLELGDSALYLCASSSNGYSGVGETQYFGPGTRLLVL.

In its sample, this clonotype was seen a few times. The chain links TRBV5-1 to TRBJ1-1; D gene unclear. The CDR3 consists of 13 residues. CDR1 and CDR2 (germline): SGHRS, YFSETQ. The V gene lost 0 bases and the J gene lost 3 bases, with 6 bases spanning the gap. CDR3 sequence: CASSLVEYTEAFF. The CDR3 DNA follows: TGCGCCAGCAGCTTGGTGGAATACACTGAAGCTTTCTTT. Combining the CDR3 with reference TRBV5-1 and TRBJ1-1 gives the whole variable domain KAGVTQTPRYLIKTRGQQVTLSCSPISGHRSVSWYQQTPGQGLQFLFEYFSETQRNKGNFPGRFSGRQFSNSRSEMNVSTLELGDSALYLCASSLVEYTEAFFGQGTRLTVV.

This clonotype occurred a few times. J is TRBJ2-7 and V is TRBV10-3; possibly TRBD1 or TRBD2 for D (7 bases each). The germline CDR1 and CDR2 sequences are ENHRY and SYGVKD. The CDR3 covers 14 residues. V was shortened by 6 bases and J by 3 bases, with 15 bases between the two germline ends. CDR3 sequence: CAIRREGAIYEQYV. In DNA, the CDR3 is TGTGCCATCAGGAGGGAGGGGGCGATCTACGAGCAGTACGTC.

The chain employs TRBV4-2 and TRBJ1-1; 8 nucleotides line up with TRBD1. V gave up 0 bases and J gave up 10 bases; unmatched junction bases: 13. Germline CDR1 LGHNA, CDR2 YNFKEQ. The length of the CDR3 is 16 residues. DNA of the CDR3: TGTGCCAGCAGCCAAGATGAAGGGTCAGGGGGCCATCGAGCTTTCTTT. It codes for CASSQDEGSGGHRAFF.

This chain uses TRBV29-1 with TRBJ2-1; tentatively, D is TRBD2 (5 bases). This CDR3 spans 14 amino acids. The V and J ends lost 5 bases and 0 bases respectively, with 11 bases between them. Looked up from germline, CDR1 is SQVTM and CDR2 is ANQGSEA. The DNA of the CDR3 is TGCAGCGTTTTTGAGGGAGTCTCCTACAATGAGCAGTTCTTC. Translating gives CSVFEGVSYNEQFF.